This record looks at one TCR beta chain sequence and its context. Its cognate antigen has yet to be identified. Qualities for individual bases were not recorded, and no much larger clone is one base off. The data are from a study of response to subunit inactivated influenza vaccine (dated by TCRdb to 2016 to 2019). Looking at the study overall: To follow how T cells responded to a trivalent subunit inactivated influenza vaccine, the researchers relied on deep quantitative profiling of the T cell receptor repertoire. Results and caveats for the whole study, not just this receptor: It was suggested by the authors that each seasonal influenza vaccination may recruit only a limited number of new T cells.

From the germline V gene, CDR1 is SGHRS and CDR2 is YFSETQ. Counted from cysteine to phenylalanine, this CDR3 has 15 amino acids. Solely the CDR3 DNA is kept, with 45 bases framed from the first base. A distance of 14 bases separates the germline ends of V and J, which lose 0 bases and 7 bases respectively. The library was obtained by RT-PCR. This sample was sequenced with an Illumina HiSeq 2500. The public sequencing data were trimmed at Q25 with fastp and processed into clonotypes with MiXCR by TCRdb, which kept only in-frame beta chains. Rows with one shared CDR3 protein collapse into an entry with the most common genes and DNA. This sample gives over 750,000 distinct CDR3 sequences in total; around 20% of them show up just once. Of the sample, more than 8.5% is held by the ten largest clones.

The V and J segments used are TRBV5-1 and TRBJ2-1; the D gene is possibly TRBD1 or TRBD2, each agreeing over 5 bases. The sample was PBMCs from blood, taken approximately 5 days after vaccination. This TCR derives from a man in his forties or fifties who received an inactivated influenza vaccine. Donor details come from another sample of the same person, matched by shared clones. CDR3 protein: CASSLDRMGVNEQFF. The nucleotide sequence reads as follows: TGCGCCAGCAGCTTGGATAGAATGGGGGTAAATGAGCAGTTCTTC.